This entry concerns a single T cell receptor (beta chain). Its antigen is unknown. CDR1 LNHDA and CDR2 SQIVND come from the germline V gene (reference sequence). The V and J ends lost 5 bases and 0 bases respectively, with 8 bases between them. The CDR3 totals 13 residues. The sample is drawn from a study of naive CD8 T cells in extremely preterm neonates. Findings of the study overall: Productive template counts varied among preterm samples, a noted limitation. CDR3 nucleotide sharing was over 2.5% in preterm, 0.4% term, around 0.027% children, around 0.01% adults. Relative to older groups, preterm infants had shorter, less trimmed CDR3s with fewer N additions. Compared with all age groups, preterm neonates showed less repertoire richness.

Here immunoSEQ multiplex PCR was the method, and the copy in TCRdb shows in-frame clones only, minus some. The repertoire holds approximately 7,500 clones, 95% to 98% seen once, with around 0.38% in the top ten. Deliveries were elective term cesareans at about 37-42 weeks, with no labor or membrane rupture. This chain links TRBV19 with TRBJ2-7; no reliable D call. The TCR comes from a newborn in good health. Specimen: naive CD8+ T cells from cord blood. Here the CDR3 DNA reads TGTGCCAGTAGTGCCACAGCCTCCTACGAGCAGTACTTC. Residues: CASSATASYEQYF. Full variable domain (rest looked up from reference TRBV19 and TRBJ2-7): DGGITQSPKYLFRKEGQNVTLSCEQNLNHDAMYWYRQDPGQGLRLIYYSQIVNDFQKGDIAEGYSVSREKKESFPLTVTSAQKNPTAFYLCASSATASYEQYFGPGTRLTVT.